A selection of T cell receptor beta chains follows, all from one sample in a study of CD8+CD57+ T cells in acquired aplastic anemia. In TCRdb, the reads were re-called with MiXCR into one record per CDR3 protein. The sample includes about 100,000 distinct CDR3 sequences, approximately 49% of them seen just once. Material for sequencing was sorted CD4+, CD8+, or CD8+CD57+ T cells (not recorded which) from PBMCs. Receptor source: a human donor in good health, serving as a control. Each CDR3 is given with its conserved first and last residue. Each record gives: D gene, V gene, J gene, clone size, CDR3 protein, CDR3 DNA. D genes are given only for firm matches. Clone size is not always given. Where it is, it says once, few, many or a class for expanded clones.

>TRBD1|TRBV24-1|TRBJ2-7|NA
CATRSGQGGTQYF
TGTGCCACCAGAAGTGGACAGGGTGGTACGCAGTACTTC
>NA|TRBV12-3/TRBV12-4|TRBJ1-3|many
CASKNPGLIPGNTIYF
TGTGCCAGCAAAAACCCGGGACTCATACCTGGAAACACCATATATTTT
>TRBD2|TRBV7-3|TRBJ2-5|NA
CASSLSGSETQYF
TGTGCCAGCAGCTTGAGCGGGAGCGAGACCCAGTACTTC
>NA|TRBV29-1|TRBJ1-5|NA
CSVGGRNQPQHF
TGCAGCGTTGGAGGCCGCAATCAGCCCCAGCATTTT
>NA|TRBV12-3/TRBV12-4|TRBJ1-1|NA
CASSFRSQNTEAFF
TGTGCCAGCAGTTTTCGATCCCAGAACACTGAAGCTTTCTTT
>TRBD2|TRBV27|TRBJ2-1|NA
CASSVLGGSYDEQFF
TGTGCCAGCAGTGTCCTGGGGGGGTCTTATGATGAGCAGTTCTTC
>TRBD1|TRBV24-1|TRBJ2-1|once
CATSEQDRGYYNEQFF
TGTGCCACCAGTGAACAAGACAGGGGCTATTACAATGAGCAGTTCTTC
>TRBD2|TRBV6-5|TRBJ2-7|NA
CASSYMGGSYEQCF
TGTGCCAGCAGTTACATGGGGGGGTCCTACGAGCAGTGCTTC
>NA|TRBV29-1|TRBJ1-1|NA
CSVGRGWDTEAFF
TGCAGCGTTGGTAGGGGTTGGGACACTGAAGCTTTCTTT
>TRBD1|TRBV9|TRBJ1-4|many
CASSSRTGDNEKLFF
TGTGCCAGCAGCTCCAGGACAGGAGATAATGAAAAACTGTTTTTT
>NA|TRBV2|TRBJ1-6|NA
CASNRQAQNNSPLHF
TGTGCCAGTAACCGACAGGCTCAAAATAATTCACCCCTCCACTTT
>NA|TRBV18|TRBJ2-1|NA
CASSLTQYLPFNEQFF
TGTGCCAGCTCACTTACACAGTACCTACCATTCAATGAGCAGTTCTTC
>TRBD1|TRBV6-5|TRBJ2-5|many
CASSSGTGAETQYF
TGTGCCAGCAGTTCCGGGACAGGGGCAGAGACCCAGTACTTC
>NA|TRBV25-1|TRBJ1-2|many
CASRGDDRYGYTF
TGTGCCAGCAGAGGGGACGACCGCTATGGCTACACCTTC
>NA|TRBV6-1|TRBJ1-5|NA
CASSETLEGRAVSNQPQHF
TGTGCCAGCAGTGAAACCCTCGAGGGGAGGGCGGTGAGCAATCAGCCCCAGCATTTT
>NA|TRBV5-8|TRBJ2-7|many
CASSPGYEQYF
TGTGCCAGCAGCCCGGGGTACGAGCAGTACTTC
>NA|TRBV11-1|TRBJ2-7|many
CASSLEGAHEQYF
TGTGCCAGCAGCTTAGAAGGGGCCCACGAGCAGTACTTC
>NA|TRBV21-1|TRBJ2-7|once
CASSARDRGQEQYF
TGTGCCAGCAGCGCCCGGGACAGGGGGCAAGAGCAGTACTTC
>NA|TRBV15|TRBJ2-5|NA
CATSRQGQETQYF
TGTGCCACCAGCAGACAGGGCCAAGAGACCCAGTACTTC
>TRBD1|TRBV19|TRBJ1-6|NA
CASSPPGQGGSPLHF
TGTGCCAGCAGCCCCCCCGGACAGGGCGGCTCACCCCTCCACTTT
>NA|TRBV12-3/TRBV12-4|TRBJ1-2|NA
CASSFLGTVIYGYTF
TGTGCCAGCAGTTTCCTCGGGACTGTGATCTATGGCTACACCTTC
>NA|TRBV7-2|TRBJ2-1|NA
CASSASGGTDTQFF
TGTGCCAGCAGCGCCTCGGGGGGGACAGATACGCAGTTCTTC
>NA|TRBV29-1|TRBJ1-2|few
CSVEAAVAGNGYTF
TGCAGCGTTGAAGCGGCTGTAGCCGGGAATGGCTACACCTTC
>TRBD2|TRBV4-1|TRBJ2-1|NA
CASSPRTSGGGYNEQFF
TGCGCCAGCAGCCCCCGGACTAGCGGGGGGGGCTACAATGAGCAGTTCTTC
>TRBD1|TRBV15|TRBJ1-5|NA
CATSGTGGLNQPQHF
TGTGCCACCAGCGGGACAGGGGGACTCAATCAGCCCCAGCATTTT
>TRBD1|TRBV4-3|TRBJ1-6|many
CASSDRDRLNSPLHF
TGCGCCAGCAGCGACCGGGACAGGCTCAATTCACCCCTCCACTTT
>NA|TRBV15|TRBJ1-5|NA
CATSRDRSSPYSNQPQHF
TGTGCCACCAGCAGAGACAGGTCCTCACCCTATAGCAATCAGCCCCAGCATTTT
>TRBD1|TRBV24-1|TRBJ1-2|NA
CATSGEGAKQGGNGYTF
TGTGCCACCAGTGGTGAGGGGGCCAAGCAGGGAGGAAATGGCTACACCTTC
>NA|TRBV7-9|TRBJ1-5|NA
CASSLFENQPQHF
TGTGCCAGCAGCTTATTTGAGAATCAGCCCCAGCATTTT
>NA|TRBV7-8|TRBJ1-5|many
CASSPEGWDVSNQPQHF
TGTGCCAGCAGCCCGGAAGGGTGGGATGTAAGCAATCAGCCCCAGCATTTT
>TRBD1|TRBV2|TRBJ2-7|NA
CASSGDRVYEQYF
TGTGCCAGCAGCGGGGACAGGGTCTACGAGCAGTACTTC
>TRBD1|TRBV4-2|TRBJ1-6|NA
CASSPDRVGSPLHF
TGTGCCAGCAGTCCTGACAGGGTTGGTTCACCCCTCCACTTT
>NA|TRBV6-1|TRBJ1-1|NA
CASSPPTVNEAFF
TGTGCCAGCAGTCCCCCGACAGTGAATGAAGCTTTCTTT
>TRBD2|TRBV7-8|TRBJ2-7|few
CASSLAAGGSYEQYF
TGTGCCAGCAGCTTAGCGGCGGGAGGATCCTACGAGCAGTACTTC